These T cell receptor beta chains were read from a single sample in a study of T cells after yellow fever vaccination. TCRdb called the 5' RACE reads again in MiXCR, with one record for every CDR3 protein. The data contain approximately 610,000 distinct CDR3 sequences, less than 20% of them singletons. Sequences were derived from PBMCs, sampled roughly 5 days after the first yellow fever vaccination. These receptors all come from a young man who received the YFV17D yellow fever vaccine. Both conserved end residues are part of each CDR3. Fields, in order: D gene, J gene, clone size, CDR3 length, V gene, CDR3 protein. D genes are given only for firm matches. Rows give clone size only sometimes, using once, few, many, or a class for an expanded clone.

TRBD2 | TRBJ2-5 | - | 15 | TRBV20-1 | CSARKLAGDQETQYF
- | TRBJ2-2 | many | 13 | TRBV19 | CASSIDWTGELFF
- | TRBJ2-2 | few | 16 | TRBV18 | CASSPDEGWNTGELFF
- | TRBJ2-3 | - | 13 | TRBV18 | CASSPQGTDTQYF
TRBD2 | TRBJ2-5 | few | 16 | TRBV6-1 | CASRGTSGGNQETQYF
TRBD2 | TRBJ2-5 | - | 13 | TRBV7-3 | CASSPGGARTQYF
- | TRBJ1-5 | - | 12 | TRBV27 | CASSPHLGPQHF
- | TRBJ2-5 | many | 11 | TRBV5-1 | CASSLQETQYF
- | TRBJ2-6 | few | 17 | TRBV10-3 | CAISALGGMTGANVLTF
- | TRBJ1-1 | - | 13 | TRBV6-2/TRBV6-3 | CASSRRQGFTSFF
TRBD2 | TRBJ2-2 | - | 17 | TRBV5-1 | CASSLKAGTASTGELFF
- | TRBJ1-2 | many | 13 | TRBV9 | CASSSTTRDGYTF
- | TRBJ2-7 | - | 13 | TRBV11-2 | CASSVGRGYEQYF
- | TRBJ1-6 | - | 15 | TRBV12-3/TRBV12-4 | CASSSGQLYNSPLHF
TRBD1 | TRBJ2-3 | - | 16 | TRBV24-1 | CATSDPGQGAADTQYF
- | TRBJ2-2 | few | 17 | TRBV11-3 | CASSTLNEGGRTGELFF
- | TRBJ2-4 | few | 14 | TRBV5-6 | CASMLGKAKNIQYF
- | TRBJ1-5 | - | 15 | TRBV3-1 | CASSQGGHPNQPQHF
- | TRBJ2-2 | few | 13 | TRBV7-3 | CASGGGYTGELFF
- | TRBJ2-7 | few | 13 | TRBV7-6 | CASSLGHPYEQYF
- | TRBJ2-3 | few | 15 | TRBV20-1 | CSARVWRDRTDTQYF
- | TRBJ2-5 | - | 17 | TRBV18 | CASSPMAVGGHLETQYF
TRBD1 | TRBJ1-5 | - | 12 | TRBV20-1 | CSAWDRDLPQHF
TRBD1 | TRBJ1-1 | few | 15 | TRBV5-1 | CASSVETGASTEAFF
- | TRBJ1-1 | - | 15 | TRBV20-1 | CSARDLKYGNTEAFF
TRBD1 | TRBJ2-1 | many | 13 | TRBV5-4 | CASSWYGQGIPFF
- | TRBJ1-2 | few | 13 | TRBV12-3/TRBV12-4 | CASSIAGAYGYTF
TRBD1 | TRBJ2-6 | few | 18 | TRBV6-5 | CASSYSGQGGSGANVLTF
TRBD2 | TRBJ2-1 | - | 12 | TRBV29-1 | CSVVLAGGEQFF
- | TRBJ2-1 | few | 14 | TRBV9 | CASSFVQWADKQFF
- | TRBJ2-1 | many | 14 | TRBV12-3/TRBV12-4 | CASNSLGGHNEQFF
TRBD1 | TRBJ1-6 | - | 12 | TRBV3-1 | CASSQDGGDRLF
- | TRBJ2-2 | - | 14 | TRBV2 | CASIPGLLSGELFF
TRBD1 | TRBJ2-5 | - | 13 | TRBV29-1 | CSAGQGARQTQYF
TRBD2 | TRBJ2-7 | - | 14 | TRBV6-1 | CASGRPGTSGEQYF
- | TRBJ2-5 | few | 15 | TRBV7-8 | CASSSRGDLIETQYF
- | TRBJ1-2 | - | 13 | TRBV5-5 | CASTGTPGYGYTF
- | TRBJ2-7 | - | 15 | TRBV30 | CAWTAVGRGNYEQYF